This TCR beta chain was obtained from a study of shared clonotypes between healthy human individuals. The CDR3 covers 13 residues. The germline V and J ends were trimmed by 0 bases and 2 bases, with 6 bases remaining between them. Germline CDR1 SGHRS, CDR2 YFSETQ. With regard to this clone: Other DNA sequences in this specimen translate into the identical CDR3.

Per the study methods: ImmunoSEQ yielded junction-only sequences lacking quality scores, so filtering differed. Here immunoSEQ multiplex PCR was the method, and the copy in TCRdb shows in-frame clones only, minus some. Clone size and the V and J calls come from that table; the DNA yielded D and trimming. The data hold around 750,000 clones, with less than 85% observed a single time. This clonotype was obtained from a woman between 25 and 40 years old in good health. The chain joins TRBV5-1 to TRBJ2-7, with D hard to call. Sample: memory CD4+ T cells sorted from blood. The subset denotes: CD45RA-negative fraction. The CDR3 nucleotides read TGCGCCAGCAGCTTGGCAGCGACCTACGAGCAGTACTTC. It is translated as CASSLAATYEQYF. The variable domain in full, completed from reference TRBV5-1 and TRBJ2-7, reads KAGVTQTPRYLIKTRGQQVTLSCSPISGHRSVSWYQQTPGQGLQFLFEYFSETQRNKGNFPGRFSGRQFSNSRSEMNVSTLELGDSALYLCASSLAATYEQYFGPGTRLTVT.